A single T cell receptor beta chain is shown here with its context. Sequence at one end of the junction differs from germline and may be a read error. Measured with immunoSEQ multiplex PCR; TCRdb has only the in-frame clones, and not every one. The repertoire holds about 56,000 clones, with around three quarters as singletons. This sample is drawn from a study of memory CD4+ T cells and cytomegalovirus serostatus. Study context: This sample comes from healthy Belgian adults, 9 CMV seropositive, approximately 22 seronegative.

Single viable CD3+CD4+CD8-CD45RO+ cells were sorted as the memory CD4+ T cells. CDR3 size: 8 residues. CDR1 and CDR2 from the germline V gene are SQVTM and ANQGSEA. This receptor was taken from an adult in good health and CMV-seropositive. The gene calls are TRBV29-1 and TRBJ2-3; D is uncertain. Sequenced material: memory CD4+ T cells from blood. DNA of the CDR3: TGCAGCGTTGAAGAAAGTAATTTT. It specifies CSVEESNF.